The clone carrying this T cell receptor beta chain has a count of ten or more. This specimen comes from a study of Graves' ophthalmopathy and Graves' hyperthyroidism. The study amplified TCR beta CDR3 regions using RNA transcripts. RT-PCR with HTBI primers came first, then second-round multiplex PCR. TCRdb reprocessed the multiplex PCR reads via MiXCR and lists one record per CDR3 protein. The sample consists of around 660,000 distinct CDR3 sequences, about 40% of them appearing once. V was pared by 0 bases and J by 9 bases, with 5 bases of the junction left unmatched. The length of the CDR3 is 15 residues. Germline assignment: CDR1 MNHEY and CDR2 SVGEGT. Symptoms, serum thyroxine and TRAb, thyroid ultrasound, and orbital computed tomography formed the diagnostic basis.

Sequenced: peripheral blood. V is TRBV6-2 or TRBV6-3 and J is TRBJ1-4, with 9 positions matching TRBD1. The TCR sequence derives from an adult man with Graves' ophthalmopathy. CDR3 amino acids: CASSYSPGQGQKLFF. CDR3 coding DNA: TGTGCCAGCAGTTACTCGCCGGGACAGGGACAAAAACTGTTTTTT.